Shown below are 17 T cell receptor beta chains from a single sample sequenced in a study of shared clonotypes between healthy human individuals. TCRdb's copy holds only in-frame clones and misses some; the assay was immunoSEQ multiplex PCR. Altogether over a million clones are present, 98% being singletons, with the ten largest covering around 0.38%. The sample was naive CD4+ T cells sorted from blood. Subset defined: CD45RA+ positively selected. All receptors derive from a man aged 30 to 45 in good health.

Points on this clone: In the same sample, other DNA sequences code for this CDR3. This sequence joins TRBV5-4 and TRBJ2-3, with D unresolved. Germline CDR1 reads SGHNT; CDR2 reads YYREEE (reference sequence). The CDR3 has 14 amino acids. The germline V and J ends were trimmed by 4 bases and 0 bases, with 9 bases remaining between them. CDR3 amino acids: CASSLPSSTDTQYF. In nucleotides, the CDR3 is TGTGCCAGCAGCCTCCCCTCAAGCACAGATACGCAGTATTTT.

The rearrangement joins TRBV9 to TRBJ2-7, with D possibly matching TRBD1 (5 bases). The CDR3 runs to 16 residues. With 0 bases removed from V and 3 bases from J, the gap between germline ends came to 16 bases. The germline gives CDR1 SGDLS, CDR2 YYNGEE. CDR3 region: CASSVGLGQSSYEQYF. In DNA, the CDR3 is TGTGCCAGCAGCGTAGGCTTGGGGCAGTCGAGCTACGAGCAGTACTTC.

This chain's CDR3 is CASSSIAGVTDTQYF. The CDR3, as DNA: TGTGCCAGCAGCTCCATAGCGGGAGTTACAGATACGCAGTATTTT. This chain uses TRBV5-5 with TRBJ2-3; 9 bases match TRBD2. The CDR3 has 15 amino acids. V trimming: 3 bases; J trimming: 3 bases; junction bases outside the gene matches: 5. Per germline, CDR1 SGHKS and CDR2 YYEKEE (reference sequence).

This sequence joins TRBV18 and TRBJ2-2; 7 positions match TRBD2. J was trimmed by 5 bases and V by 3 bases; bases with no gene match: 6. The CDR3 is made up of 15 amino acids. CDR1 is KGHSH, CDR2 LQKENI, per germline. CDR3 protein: CASSPAGVETGELFF. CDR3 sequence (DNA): TGTGCCAGCTCACCGGCGGGAGTCGAGACCGGGGAGCTGTTTTTT.

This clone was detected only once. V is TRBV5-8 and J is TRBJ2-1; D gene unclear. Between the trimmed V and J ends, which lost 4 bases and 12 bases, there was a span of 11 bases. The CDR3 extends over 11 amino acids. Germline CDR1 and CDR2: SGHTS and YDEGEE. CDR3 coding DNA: TGTGCCAGCAGCGCCACCGATAGGCAGTTCTTC. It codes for CASSATDRQFF.

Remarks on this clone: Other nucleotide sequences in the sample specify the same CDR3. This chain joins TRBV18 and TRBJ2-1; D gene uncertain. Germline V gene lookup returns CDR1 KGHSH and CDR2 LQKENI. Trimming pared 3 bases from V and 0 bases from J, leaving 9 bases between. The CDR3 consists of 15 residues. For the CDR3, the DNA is TGTGCCAGCTCACCCGCAGGTGGCTCCTACAATGAGCAGTTCTTC. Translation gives CASSPAGGSYNEQFF.

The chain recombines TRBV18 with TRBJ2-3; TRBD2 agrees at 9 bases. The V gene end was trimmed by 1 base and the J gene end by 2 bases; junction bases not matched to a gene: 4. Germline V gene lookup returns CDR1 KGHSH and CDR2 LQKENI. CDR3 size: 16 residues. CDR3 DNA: TGTGCCAGCTCACCACTCAGCGGGGGGCCCACAGATACGCAGTATTTT. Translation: CASSPLSGGPTDTQYF.

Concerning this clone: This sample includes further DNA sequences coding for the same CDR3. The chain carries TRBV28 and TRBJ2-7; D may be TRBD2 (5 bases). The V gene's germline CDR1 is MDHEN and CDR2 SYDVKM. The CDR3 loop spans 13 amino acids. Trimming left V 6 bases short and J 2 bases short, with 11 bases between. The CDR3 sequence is CASSRGSAYEQYF. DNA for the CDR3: TGTGCCAGCAGCAGAGGGAGTGCCTACGAGCAGTACTTC.

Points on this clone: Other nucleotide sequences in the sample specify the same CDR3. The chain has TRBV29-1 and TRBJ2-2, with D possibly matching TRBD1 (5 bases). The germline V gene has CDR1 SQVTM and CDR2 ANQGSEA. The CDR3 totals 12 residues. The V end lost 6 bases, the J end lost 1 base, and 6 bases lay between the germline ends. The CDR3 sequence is CSVGQNTGELFF. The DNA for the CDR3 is TGCAGCGTCGGACAGAACACCGGGGAGCTGTTTTTT.

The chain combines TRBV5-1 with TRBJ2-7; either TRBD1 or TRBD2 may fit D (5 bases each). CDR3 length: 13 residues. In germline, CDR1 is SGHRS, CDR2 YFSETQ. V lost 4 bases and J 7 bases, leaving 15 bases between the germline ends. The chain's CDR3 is CASSTGTSGEQYF. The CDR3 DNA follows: TGCGCCAGCAGCACGGGGACCTCGGGGGAGCAGTACTTC.

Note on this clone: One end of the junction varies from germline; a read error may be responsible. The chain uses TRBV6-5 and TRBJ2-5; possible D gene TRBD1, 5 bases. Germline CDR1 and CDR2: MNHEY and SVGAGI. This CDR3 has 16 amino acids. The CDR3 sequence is CASNYRQRTAQGAQYF. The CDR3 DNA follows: TGTGCCAGCAATTACCGCCAAAGGACGGCCCAAGGGGCCCAGTACTTC.

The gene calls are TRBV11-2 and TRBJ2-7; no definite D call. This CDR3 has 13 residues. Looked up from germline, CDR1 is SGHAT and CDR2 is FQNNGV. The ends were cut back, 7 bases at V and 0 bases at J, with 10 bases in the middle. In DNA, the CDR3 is TGTGCCAGCACCCCTACTACCTCCTACGAGCAGTACTTC. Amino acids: CASTPTTSYEQYF.

The CDR3 DNA reads TGTGCCAGCAGCAAACAGCAACGATCCTACAATGAGCAGTTCTTC. This codes for CASSKQQRSYNEQFF. The V call is TRBV28, the J call TRBJ2-1; no clear D. Germline CDR1 and CDR2: MDHEN and SYDVKM. This CDR3 is built from 15 residues. V lost 6 bases to trimming and J lost 1 base, with 13 bases between them.

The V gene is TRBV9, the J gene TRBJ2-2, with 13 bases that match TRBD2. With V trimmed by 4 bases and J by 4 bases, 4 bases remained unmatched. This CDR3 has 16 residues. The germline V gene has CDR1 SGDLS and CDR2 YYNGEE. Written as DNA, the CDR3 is TGTGCCAGCAGCCCGCGGACTAGCGGGAGCACCGGGGAGCTGTTTTTT. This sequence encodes CASSPRTSGSTGELFF.

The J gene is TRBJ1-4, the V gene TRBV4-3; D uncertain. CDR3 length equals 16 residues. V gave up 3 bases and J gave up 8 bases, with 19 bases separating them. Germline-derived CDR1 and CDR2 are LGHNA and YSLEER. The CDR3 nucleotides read TGCGCCAGCAGCCAGGCCAGGAAGGGTGGGCACGAAAAACTGTTTTTT. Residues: CASSQARKGGHEKLFF.

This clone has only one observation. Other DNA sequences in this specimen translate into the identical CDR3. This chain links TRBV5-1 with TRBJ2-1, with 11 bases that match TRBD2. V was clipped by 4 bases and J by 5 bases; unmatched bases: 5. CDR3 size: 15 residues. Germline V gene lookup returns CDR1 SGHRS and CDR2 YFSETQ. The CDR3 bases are TGCGCCAGCAGCCTGGGACTAGCGGACGACAATGAGCAGTTCTTC. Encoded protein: CASSLGLADDNEQFF. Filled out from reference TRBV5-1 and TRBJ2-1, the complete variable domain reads KAGVTQTPRYLIKTRGQQVTLSCSPISGHRSVSWYQQTPGQGLQFLFEYFSETQRNKGNFPGRFSGRQFSNSRSEMNVSTLELGDSALYLCASSLGLADDNEQFFGPGTRLTVL.

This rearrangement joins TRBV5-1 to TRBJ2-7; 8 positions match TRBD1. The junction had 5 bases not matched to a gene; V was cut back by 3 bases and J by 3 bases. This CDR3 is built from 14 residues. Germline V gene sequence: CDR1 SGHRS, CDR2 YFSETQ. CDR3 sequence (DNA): TGCGCCAGCAGCTCCACAGGGGGTGGCTACGAGCAGTACTTC. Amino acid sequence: CASSSTGGGYEQYF.